The next 11 T cell receptor beta chains were all read from a single sample in a study of identical twins. TCRdb called the 5' RACE reads again in MiXCR, with one record for every CDR3 protein. Altogether some 260,000 distinct CDR3 sequences are present, about 14% being singletons, with the ten largest covering around 9.5%. The material sequenced was memory (CD45RO+) T cells sorted from blood. Receptors originate from a young woman in good health.

Many counts were recorded for this clonotype. V and J are TRBV15 and TRBJ1-2; no clear D. The length of the CDR3 is 15 residues. V dropped 0 bases and J dropped 8 bases, with 16 bases sitting between them. Germline assignment: CDR1 LNHNV and CDR2 YYDKDF (reference sequence). This CDR3 reads CATSRDMTFPSGYTF. Here the CDR3 DNA reads TGTGCCACCAGCAGAGATATGACTTTCCCTTCGGGCTACACCTTC.

This clonotype was counted many times. CDR3 sequence: CSVEDTGTSGGNEQFF. The CDR3 nucleotides read TGCAGCGTTGAAGATACCGGGACTAGCGGGGGAAATGAGCAGTTCTTC. The chain uses TRBV29-1 and TRBJ2-1, with TRBD2 matching over 14 bases. The CDR3 is 16 amino acids. Germline V gene data show CDR1 as SQVTM and CDR2 as ANQGSEA. With V trimmed by 0 bases and J by 7 bases, 5 bases remained unmatched.

The chain joins TRBV27 to TRBJ2-2; weak D call: TRBD1 (6 bases). CDR3 size: 15 residues. Germline CDR1 is MNHEY and CDR2 is SMNVEV (reference sequence). Trimming took off 6 bases at V and 1 base at J, with 12 bases between the two ends. In DNA, the CDR3 is TGTGCCAGCAGCCCGCGACAGGTGAACACCGGGGAGCTGTTTTTT. Its protein is CASSPRQVNTGELFF.

The J gene is TRBJ2-3, the V gene TRBV7-3; D uncertain. The CDR3 has 13 residues. V was pared by 3 bases and J by 2 bases, with 6 bases between. From germline, CDR1 is SGHTA and CDR2 FQGTGA. The CDR3 DNA is TGTGCCAGCAGCTTTACAAACACAGATACGCAGTATTTT. Its translation is CASSFTNTDTQYF.

This chain links TRBV12-3 or TRBV12-4 with TRBJ2-1; 8 bases fit TRBD2. This CDR3 comprises 14 residues. J was trimmed by 5 bases and V by 6 bases; bases with no gene match: 6. The CDR3 sequence: CASRVGTRNNEQFF. CDR3 coding DNA: TGTGCCAGCAGGGTTGGGACTAGGAACAATGAGCAGTTCTTC.

This chain joins TRBV19 and TRBJ2-7, with 7 bases identical to TRBD1. Germline assignment: CDR1 LNHDA and CDR2 SQIVND (reference sequence). The CDR3 has 16 amino acids. V shed 4 bases and J 2 bases; nucleotides not matched to a gene: 11. The CDR3 loop is CASSTPTGRNTYEQYF. CDR3 DNA: TGTGCCAGTAGTACCCCGACAGGGAGAAACACCTACGAGCAGTACTTC. Supplemented by reference TRBV19 and TRBJ2-7, the full variable domain reads DGGITQSPKYLFRKEGQNVTLSCEQNLNHDAMYWYRQDPGQGLRLIYYSQIVNDFQKGDIAEGYSVSREKKESFPLTVTSAQKNPTAFYLCASSTPTGRNTYEQYFGPGTRLTVT.

The rearrangement uses TRBV11-2 and TRBJ2-1; 10 bases agree with TRBD2. The CDR3 runs 17 residues. CDR1 is SGHAT and CDR2 is FQNNGV in the germline V gene. Trimming removed 5 bases from V and 6 bases from J; junction bases left unmatched: 13. The CDR3 is CASSPRFLAGVSNEQFF. The CDR3 DNA reads as TGTGCCAGCAGCCCCCGGTTTCTAGCGGGAGTCTCCAATGAGCAGTTCTTC.

This chain uses TRBV5-1 with TRBJ1-1; TRBD1 agrees at 7 bases. The CDR3 runs 15 residues. After removal of 4 bases from V and 2 bases from J, the junction contained 8 bases not matched to a gene. Germline values: CDR1 SGHRS, CDR2 YFSETQ. DNA of the CDR3: TGCGCCAGCAGCCCGACGCGGACAGGAAACACTGAAGCTTTCTTT. It encodes CASSPTRTGNTEAFF.

J is TRBJ2-7 and V is TRBV20-1, with 8 bases aligning to TRBD1. Germline CDR1 and CDR2: DFQATT and SNEGSKA (reference sequence). V was clipped by 4 bases and J by 5 bases; unmatched bases: 13. The CDR3 covers 15 residues. The CDR3 loop is CSATWPGQGRHEQYF. In nucleotides, the CDR3 is TGCAGTGCTACCTGGCCCGGACAGGGCCGCCACGAGCAGTACTTC.

The table lists this clonotype with many counts. V is TRBV6-2 or TRBV6-3 and J is TRBJ2-5, with 7 bases that match TRBD1. CDR1 MNHEY and CDR2 SVGEGT come from the germline V gene. The CDR3 contains 14 residues. The junction had 3 bases not matched to a gene; V was cut back by 5 bases and J by 0 bases. CDR3 DNA: TGTGCCAGCAGTCCGACAGGGAACCAAGAGACCCAGTACTTC. It is translated as CASSPTGNQETQYF.

The V gene is TRBV20-1, the J gene TRBJ1-2, with 7 positions matching TRBD1. CDR1 and CDR2 (germline): DFQATT, SNEGSKA (reference sequence). This CDR3 is built from 11 residues. V was clipped by 5 bases and J by 8 bases; unmatched bases: 5. CDR3 nucleotides: TGCAGTGCTGTCGGGACAGAAGGCTACACCTTC. It is translated as CSAVGTEGYTF.